This entry lists 26 T cell receptor beta chains sequenced from one sample in a study of regulatory T cells in long-lasting Graves disease. Time point: newly diagnosed GD, antithyroid drugs for less than 3 months. After RNA was extracted from PBMCs, the TCR library was made from it. HTBI primers from iRepertoire and Arm-PCR of CDR3 regions yielded the TCR beta libraries. TCRdb passed the multiplex PCR reads through MiXCR, listing each CDR3 protein once. The sample holds approximately 400,000 distinct CDR3 sequences; 10% to 15% are singletons and the top ten take approximately 17%. These data were likewise used in another study, on T cells in Graves' hyperthyroidism and ophthalmopathy.

The material was peripheral blood mononuclear cells (PBMCs), obtained at new diagnosis, from a patient treated with antithyroid drugs. The receptors shown here come from a young woman with Graves disease.

As to this clonotype: A much larger clone is a single base away; this may be a read error. CDR3 loop: CASSLWTGAIYEQYF. The CDR3 DNA is TGTGCCAGCAGTCTATGGACAGGGGCCATCTACGAGCAGTACTTC. This chain connects TRBV27 to TRBJ2-7, with 9 bases matching TRBD1. The junction had 8 bases not matched to a gene; V was cut back by 5 bases and J by 3 bases. CDR1 MNHEY and CDR2 SMNVEV come from the germline V gene (reference sequence). CDR3 length: 15 residues.

This clonotype was seen many times. The CDR3 loop is CASSSNERTLRETQYF. The CDR3 DNA is TGTGCCAGCAGCTCCAATGAGCGAACACTTAGGGAGACCCAGTACTTC. The V call is TRBV7-2, the J call TRBJ2-5; D is uncertain. Trimming cost V 4 bases and J 5 bases, with 20 bases left between them. The CDR3 spans 16 residues. CDR1 SGHTA and CDR2 FQGNSA come from the germline V gene.

There are a few counts of this clonotype. The CDR3 protein is CASSMGGQAFEPQHF. The DNA of the CDR3 is TGTGCCAGTAGTATGGGGGGACAGGCCTTTGAGCCCCAGCATTTT. The chain couples TRBV19 to TRBJ1-5; 8 bases match TRBD1. With 3 bases clipped from V and 8 bases from J, the junction kept 9 bases outside the gene matches. The germline CDR1 and CDR2 sequences are LNHDA and SQIVND (reference sequence). The CDR3 is made up of 15 amino acids. Combining the CDR3 with reference TRBV19 and TRBJ1-5 gives the whole variable domain DGGITQSPKYLFRKEGQNVTLSCEQNLNHDAMYWYRQDPGQGLRLIYYSQIVNDFQKGDIAEGYSVSREKKESFPLTVTSAQKNPTAFYLCASSMGGQAFEPQHFGDGTRLSIL.

Turning to this clonotype: It may be a read error: a sequence one base away is much more abundant. The chain employs TRBV2 and TRBJ2-7; no definite D call. CDR3 length: 15 amino acids. Between the trimmed V and J ends, which lost 7 bases and 4 bases, there was a span of 20 bases. The germline V gene encodes CDR1 SNHLY and CDR2 FYNNEI. Here the CDR3 DNA reads TGTGCCAGCAAGCTTAGGACCCTCGCCATTTACGAGCAGTACGTC. Translating it yields CASKLRTLAIYEQYV.

There are many counts of this clonotype. The genes are TRBV2 and TRBJ2-5; 8 bases line up with TRBD1. Germline V CDR1 and CDR2: SNHLY, FYNNEI. This CDR3 region has 14 residues. V gave up 6 bases and J gave up 4 bases; unmatched junction bases: 7. In DNA, the CDR3 is TGTGCCAGCAGAACTACAGGGGGTCGAGAGACCCAGTACTTC. It yields the protein CASRTTGGRETQYF.

The table lists this clonotype with many counts. V and J are TRBV15 and TRBJ2-1; 8 bases are a match to TRBD2. The CDR3 loop spans 14 amino acids. Germline values: CDR1 LNHNV, CDR2 YYDKDF (reference sequence). Losses at the gene ends were 2 bases for V and 10 bases for J; bases not matched to a gene: 7. The CDR3 DNA is TGTGCCACCAGCAGACGGACTAGCATTAACGAGCAGTTCTTC. Its translation: CATSRRTSINEQFF.

This clonotype was found many times. The chain couples TRBV5-1 to TRBJ1-1; a possible D gene is TRBD1 (5 bases). V lost 0 bases to trimming and J lost 3 bases, with 12 bases between them. Germline values: CDR1 SGHRS, CDR2 YFSETQ. The CDR3 totals 15 residues. The CDR3 sequence is CASSLGNVGDTEAFF. The CDR3 coding sequence is TGCGCCAGCAGCTTGGGCAACGTGGGGGACACTGAAGCTTTCTTT.

Ten or more counts support this clonotype. The chain combines TRBV7-9 with TRBJ2-1; D remains ambiguous. The CDR3 is 12 amino acids. CDR1 SEHNR and CDR2 FQNEAQ come from the germline V gene (reference sequence). V lost 1 base and J lost 7, with 5 bases in between. The CDR3 region is CASSLGRNEQFF. CDR3 in DNA: TGTGCCAGCAGCTTAGGGAGAAATGAGCAGTTCTTC.

This clonotype has a handful of counts. A clone one base away is much larger, so this may be a read error. J is TRBJ2-7 and V is TRBV7-6; no definite D call. Per the germline V gene, CDR1 is SGHVS and CDR2 is FNYEAQ. CDR3 length: 15 residues. The DNA for the CDR3 is TGTGCCAGCAGCCATTCCGCGGACGGTTCCTACGAGCAGCACTTC. Encoded protein: CASSHSADGSYEQHF.

This chain uses TRBV7-3 with TRBJ2-3; D gene unclear. Germline CDR1 reads SGHTA; CDR2 reads FQGTGA. CDR3 length equals 13 residues. V was shortened by 5 bases and J by 6 bases, with 12 bases between the two germline ends. CDR3 in DNA: TGTGCCAGCAGCCCGTGTTCCGGCGATACGCAGTATTTT. Its protein product is CASSPCSGDTQYF.

This clonotype was counted between two and nine times. V gene TRBV27 combines with J gene TRBJ2-1, with 11 positions matching TRBD2. V trimming: 2 bases; J trimming: 6 bases; junction bases outside the gene matches: 3. The CDR3 covers 15 residues. Germline V CDR1 and CDR2: MNHEY, SMNVEV (reference sequence). CDR3 bases: TGTGCCAGCAGTTTAGGTGGGACTAGCGGCAATGAGCAGTTCTTC. Amino acid sequence: CASSLGGTSGNEQFF.

This clonotype appeared a single time. The chain is built from TRBV13 and TRBJ2-7; D ambiguous. The ends were cut back, 3 bases at V and 7 bases at J, with 10 bases in the middle. The germline CDR1 and CDR2 sequences are PRHDT and FYEKMQ (reference sequence). CDR3 size: 12 residues. The CDR3 reads CASSFYPEEQYF. CDR3 sequence (DNA): TGTGCCAGCAGCTTCTATCCAGAGGAGCAGTACTTC.

This clonotype was observed a handful of times. V and J are TRBV24-1 and TRBJ2-5; D possibly corresponds to TRBD1 (6 bases). The germline CDR1 and CDR2 sequences are KGHDR and SFDVKD. The CDR3 has 13 amino acids. V gave up 10 bases and J gave up 4 bases, with 15 bases separating them. CDR3 region: CATSAGTRETQYF. As DNA, the CDR3 is TGTGCCACTTCGGCCGGGACACGAGAGACCCAGTACTTC.

This clonotype was counted at least ten times. The chain joins TRBV20-1 to TRBJ1-1, with 7 positions matching TRBD1. J gave up 6 bases and V 2 bases, and 12 bases lay outside the gene matches. Per the germline V gene, CDR1 is DFQATT and CDR2 is SNEGSKA (reference sequence). CDR3 length equals 15 residues. The DNA for the CDR3 is TGCAGTGCTAGACAGGACGGGCCGACAGGGTCTGAAGCTTTCTTT. Its translation: CSARQDGPTGSEAFF.

The sample holds many counts of this clonotype. The V call is TRBV27, the J call TRBJ1-4, with a weak D call TRBD1 (5 bases). Germline V lookup: CDR1 MNHEY, CDR2 SMNVEV (reference sequence). V lost 0 bases and J lost 5, with 10 bases in between. This CDR3 is built from 15 residues. The CDR3 sequence: CASSLSGKGNEKLFF. In DNA, the CDR3 is TGTGCCAGCAGTTTATCGGGCAAGGGGAATGAAAAACTGTTTTTT.

At least ten counts were recorded for this clonotype. The chain joins TRBV20-1 to TRBJ2-7, with 7 bases matching TRBD1. The trim removed 1 base at V and 3 bases at J, leaving 3 bases unmatched. The V gene's germline CDR1 is DFQATT and CDR2 SNEGSKA (reference sequence). The CDR3 sequence is 13 residues long. The CDR3 DNA reads TGCAGTGCTAGAGCATCAGGGGGCTACGAGCAGTACGTC. Amino acid sequence: CSARASGGYEQYV.

This clonotype appeared many times. V and J are TRBV27 and TRBJ1-1; D may be TRBD1 (5 bases). Trimming removed 7 bases at V and 4 bases at J, with 28 bases between. CDR3 length: 18 residues. Germline lookup yields CDR1 MNHEY and CDR2 SMNVEV (reference sequence). CDR3 nucleotide sequence: TGTGCCAGCATCCGAATAAACTACCTGCAAGGGGAGCCCACTGAAGCTTTCTTT. Protein sequence: CASIRINYLQGEPTEAFF.

This clonotype has ten or more counts. The chain employs TRBV7-6 and TRBJ2-7; 13 positions match TRBD2. Germline trimming cut 1 base from V and 4 bases from J; bases unmatched to any gene: 1. The CDR3 covers 15 residues. Germline V gene data show CDR1 as SGHVS and CDR2 as FNYEAQ. The DNA of the CDR3 is TGTGCCAGCAGCTTAGGGACTAGCGGGAGTTACGAGCAGTACTTC. Residues: CASSLGTSGSYEQYF. The complete variable domain, with remaining parts taken from reference TRBV7-6 and TRBJ2-7, reads GAGVSQSPRYKVTKRGQDVALRCDPISGHVSLYWYRQALGQGPEFLTYFNYEAQQDKSGLPNDRFSAERPEGSISTLTIQRTEQRDSAMYRCASSLGTSGSYEQYFGPGTRLTVT.

The sample holds many counts of this clonotype. The J gene is TRBJ1-1, the V gene TRBV4-1; D may be TRBD1 (5 bases). There are 13 residues in the CDR3. Looked up from germline, CDR1 is MGHRA and CDR2 is YSYEKL. Trimming left V 4 bases short and J 4 bases short, with 10 bases between. DNA for the CDR3: TGCGCCAGCAGCCCCGTGGGGGGCACTGAAGCTTTCTTT. Protein product: CASSPVGGTEAFF.

This clonotype showed up many times. This chain connects TRBV27 to TRBJ1-1; no reliable D call. Germline V gene data show CDR1 as MNHEY and CDR2 as SMNVEV (reference sequence). The CDR3 covers 13 residues. V lost 6 bases and J lost 0, with 8 bases in between. The CDR3 spells CASRSGLNTEAFF. The CDR3 DNA sequence: TGTGCCAGCAGATCCGGTCTGAACACTGAAGCTTTCTTT.

This clonotype was seen many times. The chain has TRBV15 and TRBJ1-1; D remains unclear. Germline V gene sequence: CDR1 LNHNV, CDR2 YYDKDF (reference sequence). The CDR3 loop spans 13 amino acids. Trimming left V 3 bases short and J 1 base short, with 6 bases between. The CDR3 reads CATSSMGNTEAFF. The CDR3, as DNA: TGTGCCACCAGCAGTATGGGGAACACTGAAGCTTTCTTT.

This rearrangement joins TRBV27 to TRBJ2-5; D gene ambiguous. V lost 6 bases, J lost 5 bases, and 10 bases lay in between. The germline gives CDR1 MNHEY, CDR2 SMNVEV (reference sequence). The CDR3 is 12 residues long. The CDR3 is CASRDPSETQYF. The CDR3, as DNA: TGTGCCAGCAGGGATCCCTCGGAGACCCAGTACTTC.

Ten or more counts support this clonotype. For the CDR3, the DNA is TGTGCCAGCAGTCATCGTTATCCAAGCTCTGGGGCCAACGTCCTGACTTTC. Amino acid sequence: CASSHRYPSSGANVLTF. The chain carries TRBV6-1 and TRBJ2-6; no definite D call. CDR3 size: 17 residues. Trimming stripped 5 bases from V and 0 bases from J, with 14 bases between. Per the germline V gene, CDR1 is MNHNS and CDR2 is SASEGT.

The chain recombines TRBV27 with TRBJ2-2, with a possible D match to TRBD1 (5 bases). Trimming removed 6 bases from V and 6 bases from J, with 14 bases in between. The CDR3 is made up of 14 amino acids. Germline CDR1 reads MNHEY; CDR2 reads SMNVEV (reference sequence). CDR3 sequence reads: CASSGHGGSGELFF. In nucleotides, the CDR3 is TGTGCCAGCAGCGGACACGGCGGCTCCGGGGAGCTGTTTTTT.

The V call is TRBV19, the J call TRBJ2-1; possible D gene TRBD2, 6 bases. The CDR3 extends over 16 amino acids. V was shortened by 1 base and J by 0 bases, with 10 bases between the two germline ends. Germline V gives CDR1 LNHDA, CDR2 SQIVND (reference sequence). CDR3 nucleotides: TGTGCCAGTAGTATAGGACGGGGGTACTCCTACAATGAGCAGTTCTTC. The encoded protein is CASSIGRGYSYNEQFF. The full variable domain, its missing parts supplied by reference TRBV19 and TRBJ2-1, is DGGITQSPKYLFRKEGQNVTLSCEQNLNHDAMYWYRQDPGQGLRLIYYSQIVNDFQKGDIAEGYSVSREKKESFPLTVTSAQKNPTAFYLCASSIGRGYSYNEQFFGPGTRLTVL.

In its sample, this clonotype was seen a few times. This chain uses TRBV30 with TRBJ2-3; 7 bases align to TRBD1. CDR1 is GTSNPN and CDR2 is SVGIG in the germline V gene (reference sequence). The CDR3 sequence is 16 residues long. V lost 2 bases and J lost 2; bases outside the gene matches: 10. The DNA for the CDR3 is TGTGCCTGGAGTTTCTTGGCAGGGGGTTTCACAGATACGCAGTATTTT. Residues: CAWSFLAGGFTDTQYF.